The sequence of this T cell receptor (beta chain) was determined in a study of CD8 T cells in ankylosing spondylitis. Points from the study as a whole: A TCR beta motif of about 8 highly homologous variants seemed to mark ankylosing spondylitis blood. Clones linked to the disease showed a CD8+ phenotype. They occurred at relatively low frequencies in peripheral blood.

Trimming took 6 bases from V and 1 from J, leaving 11 bases between them. The V gene's germline CDR1 is MNHNS and CDR2 SASEGT. The CDR3 covers 14 residues. A quantitative 5'-RACE method, one with molecular barcodes, was used to make TCR beta libraries. TCRdb used MiXCR to reprocess the 5' RACE reads, holding one entry per CDR3 protein. The sample has fewer than 400,000 distinct CDR3 sequences; approximately 8% are singletons. Worth noting for this clonotype: What it binds is unknown.

This clonotype was obtained from a male donor with ankylosing spondylitis. The chain links TRBV6-1 to TRBJ2-3, with a possible D match to TRBD2 (6 bases). Sequencing was carried out using blood, either unsorted or a sorted T cell fraction (not recorded which). Here the CDR3 reads CASRSGVGTDTQYF. CDR3 sequence (DNA): TGTGCCAGCAGGTCGGGAGTGGGCACAGATACGCAGTATTTT.